The T cell receptor beta chain described here comes from a study of blood T cell repertoires in COVID-19. Trimming shortened V by 1 base and J by 2 bases, and 18 bases separated the two germline ends. Germline V CDR1 and CDR2: LNHDA, SQIVND (reference sequence). The CDR3 is 17 residues long. Cohort 3 donors counted as recovered after two negative PCRs, clearance, or resolved symptoms. The protocol was immunoSEQ multiplex PCR, while the TCRdb copy is restricted to in-frame clones and leaves out a portion. The sample includes about 480,000 clones, roughly 90% of them seen just once. The sequence derives from a woman in her forties who had recovered from COVID-19. V is TRBV19 and J is TRBJ2-7; a possible D gene is TRBD1 (8 bases). The sample was PBMCs or T cells enriched from blood (not recorded which). CDR3 bases: TGTGCCAGTAGTATAGCCCTCCCACAGGGGGGGCCCTACGAGCAGTACTTC. This sequence encodes CASSIALPQGGPYEQYF.